The entry below gives a single TCR beta chain sequence along with its context. This CDR3 has 15 residues. V was pared by 4 bases and J by 1 base, with 11 bases between. CDR1 is LNHDA, CDR2 SQIVND, per germline (reference sequence). The data were obtained in a study of T cells in Graves' hyperthyroidism and ophthalmopathy. Amplified regions were TCR beta CDR3 sequences from RNA transcripts. A set of HTBI primers served as the primers for a first-round RT-PCR of the TCR CDR3. TCRdb reprocessed the multiplex PCR reads via MiXCR and lists one record per CDR3 protein. The sample holds around 450,000 distinct CDR3 sequences; roughly an eighth are singletons and the top ten take 5% to 6.5%. The PBMCs were sourced from fresh peripheral blood (about 10 ml).

This TCR was sampled from a woman aged 18 to 35 with Graves' hyperthyroidism. The chain links TRBV19 to TRBJ2-4, with D possibly matching TRBD2 (6 bases). Sequencing input: blood. The CDR3 reads CASSTTGDAKNIQYF. As DNA, the CDR3 is TGTGCCAGTAGTACCACGGGAGACGCCAAAAACATTCAGTACTTC.